These 7 T cell receptor beta chains were sequenced from one sample in a study of T cell responses to AZD1222 COVID-19 vaccine. Method: immunoSEQ multiplex PCR; TCRdb's copy keeps in-frame clones and lacks some. The sample has about 130,000 clones; about nine tenths are singletons. Sequencing used peripheral blood, obtained on day 0 of MenACWY control vaccination. The receptors were gathered from an adult in good health.

This clone was counted only a few times. V and J are TRBV2 and TRBJ2-7; the D is unclear. Looked up from germline, CDR1 is SNHLY and CDR2 is FYNNEI. CDR3 length: 13 amino acids. The germline V and J ends were trimmed by 4 bases and 2 bases, with 9 bases remaining between them. Written as DNA, the CDR3 is TGTGCCAGCAGTGGTTTCCCAGCCTACGAGCAGTACTTC. Protein sequence: CASSGFPAYEQYF.

V is TRBV7-2 and J is TRBJ1-3; 8 nucleotides align to TRBD1. Germline values: CDR1 SGHTA, CDR2 FQGNSA. This CDR3 spans 15 amino acids. V lost 5 bases and J lost 4; bases outside the gene matches: 7. The CDR3 coding sequence is TGTGCCAGCAGCCCAGGGGGCACAGGGGGAAACACCATATATTTT. This translates into CASSPGGTGGNTIYF.

The rearrangement joins TRBV30 to TRBJ1-1, with D unclear. CDR1 is GTSNPN and CDR2 is SVGIG in the germline V gene (reference sequence). The CDR3 covers 14 residues. Deletions cut 3 bases from V and 0 bases from J, with 11 bases between. CDR3 DNA sequence: TGTGCCTGGAGCGGCGGAGTCATGAACACTGAAGCTTTCTTT. As protein: CAWSGGVMNTEAFF.

This sequence joins TRBV27 and TRBJ2-5; the D gene is possibly TRBD2 (7 bases). Germline V gene data show CDR1 as MNHEY and CDR2 as SMNVEV (reference sequence). This CDR3 comprises 14 residues. The V end was cut by 2 bases, the J end by 4 bases, with 11 bases between. Here the CDR3 DNA reads TGTGCCAGCAGTTTAGGGGGGGCGGGAGAGACCCAGTACTTC. It specifies CASSLGGAGETQYF.

V gene TRBV27 combines with J gene TRBJ1-6; D is unclear. The CDR3 is 14 amino acids. V lost 6 bases and J 9 bases, leaving 15 bases between the germline ends. Germline loops: CDR1 MNHEY, CDR2 SMNVEV (reference sequence). CDR3 residues: CASSPGIEGSPLHF. In DNA, the CDR3 is TGTGCCAGCAGCCCCGGAATAGAGGGTTCACCCCTCCACTTT.

The V call is TRBV15, the J call TRBJ2-2, with no clear D. CDR1 is LNHNV, CDR2 YYDKDF, per germline (reference sequence). V dropped 2 bases and J dropped 2 bases, with 6 bases sitting between them. The CDR3 is made up of 14 amino acids. CDR3 bases: TGTGCCACCAGCAGAAAGGGCAACACCGGGGAGCTGTTTTTT. This codes for CATSRKGNTGELFF. The entire variable domain, with the rest obtained from reference TRBV15 and TRBJ2-2, is as follows: DAMVIQNPRYQVTQFGKPVTLSCSQTLNHNVMYWYQQKSSQAPKLLFHYYDKDFNNEADTPDNFQSRRPNTSFCFLDIRSPGLGDTAMYLCATSRKGNTGELFFGEGSRLTVL.

The V gene is TRBV7-3, the J gene TRBJ1-6; 8 positions agree with TRBD1. The CDR3 contains 17 residues. V was clipped by 5 bases and J by 0 bases; unmatched bases: 6. CDR1 and CDR2 from the germline V gene are SGHTA and FQGTGA. CDR3 in amino acids: CASSPRDRSSYNSPLHF. CDR3 nucleotide sequence: TGTGCCAGCAGCCCGCGGGACAGGAGCTCCTATAATTCACCCCTCCACTTT. Using reference TRBV7-3 and TRBJ1-6 for the parts outside the CDR3, the full variable domain is GAGVSQTPSNKVTEKGKYVELRCDPISGHTALYWYRQSLGQGPEFLIYFQGTGAADDSGLPNDRFFAVRPEGSVSTLKIQRTERGDSAVYLCASSPRDRSSYNSPLHFGNGTRLTVT.